This T cell receptor (beta chain) was identified during a study of control samples from healthy donors and cancer patients. Per the germline V gene, CDR1 is MGHDK and CDR2 is SYGVNS. V lost 9 bases and J lost 6; bases outside the gene matches: 6. CDR3 length: 13 amino acids. Libraries were prepared by immunoSEQ multiplex PCR; TCRdb keeps only in-frame clonotypes and omits some of them. The repertoire holds some 150,000 clones, with nearly 95% as singletons. Sequencing input: blood. The J gene is TRBJ1-5, the V gene TRBV25-1, with 9 bases aligning to TRBD1. This clonotype originated in a man over 45 in good health. This CDR3 reads CASGTGSLQPQHF. CDR3 in DNA: TGTGCCAGTGGGACAGGGTCTCTTCAGCCCCAGCATTTT.